The 10 T cell receptor beta chains below were found in one sample sequenced in a study of T cell responses to AZD1222 COVID-19 vaccine. Method: immunoSEQ multiplex PCR; TCRdb's copy keeps in-frame clones and lacks some. The sample records about 98,000 clones, roughly 87% being singletons. The material was peripheral blood, obtained on day 0 of AZD1222 vaccination. These TCRs come from an adult in good health.

The chain employs TRBV30 and TRBJ1-6; 7 bases are a match to TRBD1. Germline CDR1 reads GTSNPN; CDR2 reads SVGIG (reference sequence). J was trimmed by 7 bases and V by 0 bases; bases with no gene match: 9. The CDR3 sequence is 16 residues long. This CDR3 reads CAWSVGLEGGNSPLHF. The CDR3 DNA reads as TGTGCCTGGAGTGTGGGGCTTGAAGGGGGCAATTCACCCCTCCACTTT.

The sample holds one count of this clone. This chain joins TRBV28 and TRBJ2-1; maybe TRBD2 (6 bases). V was clipped by 6 bases and J by 9 bases, with 24 bases between them. The germline CDR1 and CDR2 sequences are MDHEN and SYDVKM. The CDR3 has 16 residues. The CDR3 DNA follows: TGTGCCAGCAGGGGGCCCGGCGGGACCTCTGGGGGTGAGCAGTTCTTC. This codes for CASRGPGGTSGGEQFF.

This rearrangement joins TRBV28 to TRBJ1-5; D is undetermined. The CDR3 is 14 amino acids. Germline values: CDR1 MDHEN, CDR2 SYDVKM. V was clipped by 3 bases and J by 2 bases, with 8 bases between them. CDR3 nucleotides: TGTGCCAGCAGTTTCCCCAGAGGCAATCAGCCCCAGCATTTT. Protein: CASSFPRGNQPQHF. The complete variable domain, with remaining parts taken from reference TRBV28 and TRBJ1-5, reads DVKVTQSSRYLVKRTGEKVFLECVQDMDHENMFWYRQDPGLGLRLIYFSYDVKMKEKGDIPEGYSVSREKKERFSLILESASTNQTSMYLCASSFPRGNQPQHFGDGTRLSIL.

V gene TRBV7-8 combines with J gene TRBJ2-5; no clear D. V lost 4 bases to trimming and J lost 0 bases, with 6 bases between them. The CDR3 consists of 13 residues. Germline V gene data show CDR1 as SGHVS and CDR2 as FQNEAQ. DNA for the CDR3: TGTGCCAGCAGCTACGGAAACCAAGAGACCCAGTACTTC. Protein sequence: CASSYGNQETQYF.

This sequence joins TRBV5-8 and TRBJ1-5; D ambiguous. Germline CDR1 SGHTS, CDR2 YDEGEE. The CDR3 contains 16 residues. The V end lost 1 base, the J end lost 2 bases, and 13 bases lay between the germline ends. The CDR3 nucleotides read TGTGCCAGCAGCTTGTCGAGGATAGGAGGCAATCAGCCCCAGCATTTT. This sequence encodes CASSLSRIGGNQPQHF.

This chain connects TRBV19 to TRBJ1-1; no definite D call. The V end lost 2 bases, the J end lost 4 bases, and 17 bases lay between the germline ends. Germline assignment: CDR1 LNHDA and CDR2 SQIVND (reference sequence). This CDR3 has 16 residues. CDR3 protein: CASSIPSDPQSTEAFF. The CDR3 DNA is TGTGCCAGTAGTATACCCTCAGACCCTCAGAGCACTGAAGCTTTCTTT.

The CDR3 protein is CSGQQRDGEKLFF. CDR3 coding DNA: TGCAGCGGTCAACAGAGGGACGGTGAAAAACTGTTTTTT. The V and J genes are TRBV29-1 and TRBJ1-4, with D possibly being TRBD1 (5 bases). The germline V gene encodes CDR1 SQVTM and CDR2 ANQGSEA. The CDR3 has 13 residues. V lost 7 bases and J lost 7, with 16 bases in between.

The chain has TRBV28 and TRBJ1-1; TRBD1 might be the D (6 bases). Germline CDR1 reads MDHEN; CDR2 reads SYDVKM. V lost 3 bases and J 1 base, leaving 15 bases between the germline ends. The CDR3 runs to 16 residues. The CDR3 DNA is TGTGCCAGCAGTTTCTCCCCGGGACAAGAGAACACTGAAGCTTTCTTT. Translated: CASSFSPGQENTEAFF. Looking up the rest from reference TRBV28 and TRBJ1-1 gives the full variable domain: DVKVTQSSRYLVKRTGEKVFLECVQDMDHENMFWYRQDPGLGLRLIYFSYDVKMKEKGDIPEGYSVSREKKERFSLILESASTNQTSMYLCASSFSPGQENTEAFFGQGTRLTVV.

This clone was seen a handful of times. The J gene is TRBJ2-1, the V gene TRBV30; D is ambiguous. This CDR3 region has 14 residues. Looked up from germline, CDR1 is GTSNPN and CDR2 is SVGIG (reference sequence). Trimming left V 2 bases short and J 8 bases short, with 16 bases between. CDR3 amino acids: CAWSHRLVPHEQFF. CDR3 sequence (DNA): TGTGCCTGGAGTCACCGGCTAGTGCCGCATGAGCAGTTCTTC.

The chain has TRBV27 and TRBJ1-2, with D possibly TRBD1 on 5 matching bases. In germline, CDR1 is MNHEY, CDR2 SMNVEV (reference sequence). The CDR3 spans 12 residues. Trimming shortened V by 5 bases and J by 7 bases, and 11 bases separated the two germline ends. The CDR3 DNA reads TGTGCCAGCAGTCAGGGCGGTCGTGGCTACACCTTC. Translated, it gives CASSQGGRGYTF.